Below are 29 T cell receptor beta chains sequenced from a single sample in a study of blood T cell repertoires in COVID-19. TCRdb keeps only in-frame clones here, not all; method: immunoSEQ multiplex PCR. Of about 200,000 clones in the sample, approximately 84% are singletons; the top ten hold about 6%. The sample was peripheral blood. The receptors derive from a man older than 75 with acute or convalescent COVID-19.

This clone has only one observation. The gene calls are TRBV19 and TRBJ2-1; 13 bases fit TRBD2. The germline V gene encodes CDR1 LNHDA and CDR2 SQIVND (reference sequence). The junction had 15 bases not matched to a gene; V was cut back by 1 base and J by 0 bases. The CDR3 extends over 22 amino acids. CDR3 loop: CASSIGGTSGTRALSSYNEQFF. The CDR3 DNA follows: TGTGCCAGTAGTATAGGAGGGACTAGCGGGACTAGGGCCCTTAGCTCCTACAATGAGCAGTTCTTC. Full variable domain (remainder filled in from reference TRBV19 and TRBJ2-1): DGGITQSPKYLFRKEGQNVTLSCEQNLNHDAMYWYRQDPGQGLRLIYYSQIVNDFQKGDIAEGYSVSREKKESFPLTVTSAQKNPTAFYLCASSIGGTSGTRALSSYNEQFFGPGTRLTVL.

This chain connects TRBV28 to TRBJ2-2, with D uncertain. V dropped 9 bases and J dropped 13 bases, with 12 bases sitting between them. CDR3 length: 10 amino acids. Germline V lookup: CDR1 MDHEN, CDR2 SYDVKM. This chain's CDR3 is CARLHPGLFF. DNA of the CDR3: TGTGCCAGACTCCACCCCGGGCTGTTTTTT.

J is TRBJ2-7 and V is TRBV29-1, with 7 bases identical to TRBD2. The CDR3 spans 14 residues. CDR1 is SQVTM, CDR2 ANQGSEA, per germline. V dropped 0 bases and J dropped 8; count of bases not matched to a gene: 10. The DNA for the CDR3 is TGCAGCGTTGAAGAGGGGGTAGGGACTAATAAGCAGTACTTC. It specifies CSVEEGVGTNKQYF.

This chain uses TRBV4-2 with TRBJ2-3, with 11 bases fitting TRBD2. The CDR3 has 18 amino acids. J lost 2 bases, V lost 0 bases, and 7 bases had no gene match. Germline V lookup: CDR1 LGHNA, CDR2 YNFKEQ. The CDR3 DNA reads TGTGCCAGCAGCCAAGAGGTTCGACTAGCGGGATACACAGATACGCAGTATTTT. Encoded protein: CASSQEVRLAGYTDTQYF.

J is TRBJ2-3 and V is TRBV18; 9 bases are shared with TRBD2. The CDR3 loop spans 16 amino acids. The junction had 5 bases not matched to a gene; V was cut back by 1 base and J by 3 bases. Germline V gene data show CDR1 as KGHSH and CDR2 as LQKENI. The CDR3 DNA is TGTGCCAGCTCACCACGGTATAGCGGGAGAACAGATACGCAGTATTTT. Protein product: CASSPRYSGRTDTQYF. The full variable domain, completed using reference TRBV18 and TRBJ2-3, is NAGVMQNPRHLVRRRGQEARLRCSPMKGHSHVYWYRQLPEEGLKFMVYLQKENIIDESGMPKERFSAEFPKEGPSILRIQQVVRGDSAAYFCASSPRYSGRTDTQYFGPGTRLTVL.

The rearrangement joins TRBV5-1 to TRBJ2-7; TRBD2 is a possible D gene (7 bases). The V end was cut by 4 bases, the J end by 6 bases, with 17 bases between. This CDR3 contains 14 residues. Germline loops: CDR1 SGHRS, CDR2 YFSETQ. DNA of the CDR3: TGCGCCAGCAGCGTCGGGGGGCGGTCCGGCGAGCAGTACTTC. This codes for CASSVGGRSGEQYF.

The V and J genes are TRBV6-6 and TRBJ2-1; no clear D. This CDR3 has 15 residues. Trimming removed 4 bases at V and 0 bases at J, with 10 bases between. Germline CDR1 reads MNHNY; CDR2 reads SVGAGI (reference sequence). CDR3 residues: CASSSQVRSYNEQFF. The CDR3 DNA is TGTGCCAGCAGTTCGCAGGTCCGCTCCTACAATGAGCAGTTCTTC.

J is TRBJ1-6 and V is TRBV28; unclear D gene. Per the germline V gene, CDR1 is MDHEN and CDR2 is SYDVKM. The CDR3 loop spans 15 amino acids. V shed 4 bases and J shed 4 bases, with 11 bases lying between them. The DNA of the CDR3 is TGTGCCAGCAGTTCGGGCTGGAGGTATAATTCACCCCTCCACTTT. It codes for CASSSGWRYNSPLHF. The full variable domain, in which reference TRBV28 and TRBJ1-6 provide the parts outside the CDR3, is DVKVTQSSRYLVKRTGEKVFLECVQDMDHENMFWYRQDPGLGLRLIYFSYDVKMKEKGDIPEGYSVSREKKERFSLILESASTNQTSMYLCASSSGWRYNSPLHFGNGTRLTVT.

CDR3 in amino acids: CASSLSGLALGETQYF. CDR3 DNA: TGTGCCAGCAGCTTATCCGGACTAGCGCTGGGAGAGACCCAGTACTTC. The gene calls are TRBV7-2 and TRBJ2-5, with 9 bases fitting TRBD2. Germline V gives CDR1 SGHTA, CDR2 FQGNSA. The CDR3 spans 16 residues. Trimming cost V 2 bases and J 4 bases; bases outside gene matches: 8.

The CDR3 spells CASSPGGTDTQYF. The CDR3 coding sequence is TGTGCCAGCAGCCCGGGTGGAACAGATACGCAGTATTTT. The rearrangement links TRBV7-9 to TRBJ2-3; D is ambiguous. This CDR3 is built from 13 residues. The V and J ends lost 5 bases and 3 bases respectively, with 9 bases between them. CDR1 and CDR2 (germline): SEHNR, FQNEAQ (reference sequence). Combining the CDR3 with reference TRBV7-9 and TRBJ2-3 gives the whole variable domain DTGVSQNPRHKITKRGQNVTFRCDPISEHNRLYWYRQTLGQGPEFLTYFQNEAQLEKSRLLSDRFSAERPKGSFSTLEIQRTEQGDSAMYLCASSPGGTDTQYFGPGTRLTVL.

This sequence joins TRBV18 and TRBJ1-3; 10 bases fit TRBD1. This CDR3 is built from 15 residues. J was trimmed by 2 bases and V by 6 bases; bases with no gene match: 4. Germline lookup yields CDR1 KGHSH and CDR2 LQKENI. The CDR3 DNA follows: TGTGCCAGCTCGCGTGGGACAGGGGCTGGAAACACCATATATTTT. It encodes CASSRGTGAGNTIYF. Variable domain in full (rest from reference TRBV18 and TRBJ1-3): NAGVMQNPRHLVRRRGQEARLRCSPMKGHSHVYWYRQLPEEGLKFMVYLQKENIIDESGMPKERFSAEFPKEGPSILRIQQVVRGDSAAYFCASSRGTGAGNTIYFGEGSWLTVV.

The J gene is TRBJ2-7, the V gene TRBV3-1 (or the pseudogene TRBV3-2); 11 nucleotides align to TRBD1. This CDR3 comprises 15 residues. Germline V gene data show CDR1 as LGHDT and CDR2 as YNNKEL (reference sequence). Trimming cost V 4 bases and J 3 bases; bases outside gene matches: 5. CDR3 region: CASSRRGTGGYEQYF. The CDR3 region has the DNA TGTGCCAGCAGCCGGCGCGGGACAGGGGGCTACGAGCAGTACTTC.

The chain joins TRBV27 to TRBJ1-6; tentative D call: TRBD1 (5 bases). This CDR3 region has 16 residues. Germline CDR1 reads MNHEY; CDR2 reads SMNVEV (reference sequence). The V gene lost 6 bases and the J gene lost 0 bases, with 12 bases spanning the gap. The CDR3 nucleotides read TGTGCCAGCAGCTTGGGGGGAAGCTCCTATAATTCACCCCTCCACTTT. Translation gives CASSLGGSSYNSPLHF.

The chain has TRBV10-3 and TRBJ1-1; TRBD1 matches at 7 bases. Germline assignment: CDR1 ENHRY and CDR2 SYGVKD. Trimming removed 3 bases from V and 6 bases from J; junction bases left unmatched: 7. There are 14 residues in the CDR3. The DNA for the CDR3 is TGTGCCATCAGTGACCTCCCCACAGGGGCTGAAGCTTTCTTT. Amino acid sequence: CAISDLPTGAEAFF.

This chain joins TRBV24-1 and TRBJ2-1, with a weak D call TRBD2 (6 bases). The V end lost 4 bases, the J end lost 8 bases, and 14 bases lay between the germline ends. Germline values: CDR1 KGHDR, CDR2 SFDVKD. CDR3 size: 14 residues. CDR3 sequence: CATSEGGSGYEQFF. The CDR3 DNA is TGTGCCACCAGTGAGGGTGGGAGCGGGTATGAGCAGTTCTTC.

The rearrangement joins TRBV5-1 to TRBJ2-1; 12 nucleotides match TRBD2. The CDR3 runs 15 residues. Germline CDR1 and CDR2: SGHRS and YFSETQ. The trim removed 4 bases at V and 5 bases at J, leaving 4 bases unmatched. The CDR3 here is CASSPRTSGNNEQFF. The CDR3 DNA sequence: TGCGCCAGCAGCCCGAGGACTAGCGGGAACAATGAGCAGTTCTTC.

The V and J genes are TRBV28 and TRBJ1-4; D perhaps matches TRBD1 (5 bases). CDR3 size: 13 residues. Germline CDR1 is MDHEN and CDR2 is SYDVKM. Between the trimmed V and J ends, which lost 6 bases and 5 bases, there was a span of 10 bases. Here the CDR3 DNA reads TGTGCCAGCAGGATGGGGCCAAATGAAAAACTGTTTTTT. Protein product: CASRMGPNEKLFF.

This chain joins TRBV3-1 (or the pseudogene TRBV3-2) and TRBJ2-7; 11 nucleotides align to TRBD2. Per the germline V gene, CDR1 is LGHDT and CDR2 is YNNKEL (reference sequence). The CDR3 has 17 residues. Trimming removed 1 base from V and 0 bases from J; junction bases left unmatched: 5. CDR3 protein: CASSQGPSGRYSYEQYF. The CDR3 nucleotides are TGTGCCAGCAGCCAAGGCCCTAGCGGGAGGTACTCCTACGAGCAGTACTTC.

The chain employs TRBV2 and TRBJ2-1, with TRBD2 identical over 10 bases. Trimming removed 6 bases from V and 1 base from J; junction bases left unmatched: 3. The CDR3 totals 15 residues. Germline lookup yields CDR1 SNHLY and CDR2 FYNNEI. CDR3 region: CASRETSGSYNEQFF. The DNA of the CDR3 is TGTGCCAGCAGGGAGACTAGCGGGTCCTACAATGAGCAGTTCTTC.

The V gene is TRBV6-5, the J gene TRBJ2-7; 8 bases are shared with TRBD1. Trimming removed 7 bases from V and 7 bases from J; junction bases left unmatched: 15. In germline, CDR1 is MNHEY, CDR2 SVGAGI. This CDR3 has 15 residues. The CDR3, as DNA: TGTGCCAGCACCCCCAGTCCGACAGGGGATGGAGAGCAGTACTTC. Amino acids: CASTPSPTGDGEQYF.

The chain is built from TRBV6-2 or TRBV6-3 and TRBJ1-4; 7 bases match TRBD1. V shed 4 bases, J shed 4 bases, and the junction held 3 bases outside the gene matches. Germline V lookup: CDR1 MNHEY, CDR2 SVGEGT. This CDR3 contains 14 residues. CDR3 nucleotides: TGTGCCAGCAGTTCCAGGGGGTTTAATGAAAAACTGTTTTTT. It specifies CASSSRGFNEKLFF.

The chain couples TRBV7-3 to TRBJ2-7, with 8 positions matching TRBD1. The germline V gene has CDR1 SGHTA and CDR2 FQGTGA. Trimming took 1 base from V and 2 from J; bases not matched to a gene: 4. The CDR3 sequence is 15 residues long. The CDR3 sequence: CASSLSAGGAYEQYF. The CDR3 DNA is TGTGCCAGCAGCTTAAGTGCAGGGGGCGCCTACGAGCAGTACTTC. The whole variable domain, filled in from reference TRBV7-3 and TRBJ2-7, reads GAGVSQTPSNKVTEKGKYVELRCDPISGHTALYWYRQSLGQGPEFLIYFQGTGAADDSGLPNDRFFAVRPEGSVSTLKIQRTERGDSAVYLCASSLSAGGAYEQYFGPGTRLTVT.

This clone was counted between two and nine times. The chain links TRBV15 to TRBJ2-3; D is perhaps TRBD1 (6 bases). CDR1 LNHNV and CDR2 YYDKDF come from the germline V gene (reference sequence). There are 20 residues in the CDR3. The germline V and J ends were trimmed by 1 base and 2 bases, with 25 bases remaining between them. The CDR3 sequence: CATSRVVGAQNFGDTDTQYF. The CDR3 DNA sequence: TGTGCCACCAGCAGAGTTGTGGGGGCACAGAACTTCGGAGACACAGATACGCAGTATTTT.

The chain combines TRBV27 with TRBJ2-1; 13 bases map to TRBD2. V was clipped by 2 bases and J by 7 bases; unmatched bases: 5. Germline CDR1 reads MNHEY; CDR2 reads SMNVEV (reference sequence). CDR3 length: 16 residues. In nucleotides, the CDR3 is TGTGCCAGCAGTTTACCCCGGACTAGCGGGAGTAATGAGCAGTTCTTC. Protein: CASSLPRTSGSNEQFF.

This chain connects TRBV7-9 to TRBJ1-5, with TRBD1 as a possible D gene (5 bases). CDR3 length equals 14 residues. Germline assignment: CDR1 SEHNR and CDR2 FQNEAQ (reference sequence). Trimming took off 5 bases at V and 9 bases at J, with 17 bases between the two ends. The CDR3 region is CASSQGTLAGPQHF. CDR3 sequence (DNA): TGTGCCAGCAGCCAAGGGACGTTAGCGGGGCCCCAGCATTTT.

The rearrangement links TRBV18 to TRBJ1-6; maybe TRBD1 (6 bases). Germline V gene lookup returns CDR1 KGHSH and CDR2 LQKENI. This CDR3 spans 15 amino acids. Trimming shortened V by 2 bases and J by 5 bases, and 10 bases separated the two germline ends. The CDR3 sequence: CASSPGRGDNSPLHF. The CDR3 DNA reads TGTGCCAGCTCACCAGGCAGGGGAGATAATTCACCCCTCCACTTT. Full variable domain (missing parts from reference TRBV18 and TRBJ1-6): NAGVMQNPRHLVRRRGQEARLRCSPMKGHSHVYWYRQLPEEGLKFMVYLQKENIIDESGMPKERFSAEFPKEGPSILRIQQVVRGDSAAYFCASSPGRGDNSPLHFGNGTRLTVT.

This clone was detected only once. CDR3 coding DNA: TGCACCAGCAGCCCGGAGGGCCGGGAAAAACTGTTTTTT. This translates into CTSSPEGREKLFF. The chain is built from TRBV1 and TRBJ1-4. TRBV1 is termed a pseudogene. The CDR3 loop spans 13 amino acids.

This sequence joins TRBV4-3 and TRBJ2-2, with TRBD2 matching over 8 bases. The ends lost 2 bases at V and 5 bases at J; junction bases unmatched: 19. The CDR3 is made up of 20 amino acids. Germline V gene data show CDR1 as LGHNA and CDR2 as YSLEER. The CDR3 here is CASSQYLGLDLARGTGELFF. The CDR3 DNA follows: TGCGCCAGCAGCCAATACCTGGGACTAGATCTGGCCCGGGGGACCGGGGAGCTGTTTTTT.

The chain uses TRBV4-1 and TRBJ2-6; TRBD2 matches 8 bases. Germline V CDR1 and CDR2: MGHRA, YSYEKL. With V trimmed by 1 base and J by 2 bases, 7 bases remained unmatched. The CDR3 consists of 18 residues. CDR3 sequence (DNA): TGCGCCAGCAGCCAAGGGCCAGCGGGAGAAGCTGGGGCCAACGTCCTGACTTTC. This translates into CASSQGPAGEAGANVLTF.